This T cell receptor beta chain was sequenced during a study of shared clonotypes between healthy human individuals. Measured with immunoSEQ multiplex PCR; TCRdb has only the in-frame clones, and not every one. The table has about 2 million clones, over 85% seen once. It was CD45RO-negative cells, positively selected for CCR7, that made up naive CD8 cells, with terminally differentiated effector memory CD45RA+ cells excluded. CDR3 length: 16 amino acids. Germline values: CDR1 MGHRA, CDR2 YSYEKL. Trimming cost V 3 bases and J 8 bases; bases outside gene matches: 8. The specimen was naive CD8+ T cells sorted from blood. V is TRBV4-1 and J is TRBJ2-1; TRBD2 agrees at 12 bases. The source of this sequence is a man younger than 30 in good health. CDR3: CASSHLLAGGTHEQFF. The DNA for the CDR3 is TGCGCCAGCAGCCACCTACTAGCGGGGGGCACCCATGAGCAGTTCTTC.